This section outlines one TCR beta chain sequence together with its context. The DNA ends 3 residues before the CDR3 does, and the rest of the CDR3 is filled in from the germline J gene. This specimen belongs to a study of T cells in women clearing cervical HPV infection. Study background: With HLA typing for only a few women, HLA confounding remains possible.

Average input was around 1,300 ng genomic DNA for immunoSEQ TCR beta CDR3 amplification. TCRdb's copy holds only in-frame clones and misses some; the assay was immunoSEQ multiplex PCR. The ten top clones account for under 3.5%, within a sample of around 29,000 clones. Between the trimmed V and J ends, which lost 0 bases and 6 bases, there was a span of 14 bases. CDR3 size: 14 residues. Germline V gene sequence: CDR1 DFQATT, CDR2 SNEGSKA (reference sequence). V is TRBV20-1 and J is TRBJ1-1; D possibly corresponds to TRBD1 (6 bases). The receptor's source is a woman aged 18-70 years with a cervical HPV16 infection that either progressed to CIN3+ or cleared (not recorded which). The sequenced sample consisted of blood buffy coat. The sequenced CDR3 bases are TGCAGTGCTAGAGAACAGGGCGGTCTCGCTGAA. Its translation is CSAREQGGLAE. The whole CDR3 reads CSAREQGGLAEAFF.